This T cell receptor (beta chain) was profiled in a study of response to subunit inactivated influenza vaccine. Trimming pared 5 bases from V and 2 bases from J, leaving 6 bases between. CDR1 MGHDK and CDR2 SYGVNS come from the germline V gene. This CDR3 has 12 residues. TCRdb processed the RT-PCR reads anew with MiXCR; each CDR3 protein has one entry. The top ten clones hold more than 9.5% of a sample with 530,000 or so distinct CDR3 sequences, less than 15% of them seen once. Study-wide results and caveats: Few new T cells, the authors suggested, are recruited by each seasonal influenza vaccination.

In its sample, this clonotype was seen many times. Its antigen is unidentified. The chain combines TRBV25-1 with TRBJ2-5; unclear D gene. This sequence originates from a man over 45 who received an inactivated influenza vaccine. This material consisted of PBMCs from blood, taken approximately 12 days after vaccination. This chain's CDR3 is CASSREQETQYF. CDR3 sequence (DNA): TGTGCCAGCAGTAGAGAACAAGAGACCCAGTACTTC.